This TCR beta chain was profiled in a study of T cells after yellow fever vaccination. Study findings and constraints: Most clones from primary vaccination were detected again post-booster (approximately 96% CD4, more than 85% CD8).

This clonotype was counted only a few times. Its target is not known. Trimming pared 6 bases from V and 0 bases from J, leaving 9 bases between. Germline V gene data show CDR1 as DFQATT and CDR2 as SNEGSKA (reference sequence). The CDR3 has 13 residues. Each CDR3 protein gets one entry after TCRdb re-called the 5' RACE reads with MiXCR. The profile shows some 420,000 distinct CDR3 sequences, over 15% of them singletons. This receptor was obtained from a man aged 18 to 29 who received the YFV17D yellow fever vaccine. This chain joins TRBV20-1 and TRBJ1-5; D perhaps matches TRBD1 (5 bases). The specimen comprised PBMCs, sampled before the yellow fever booster vaccination. The CDR3 loop is CSAREASNQPQHF. As DNA, the CDR3 is TGCAGTGCCAGGGAAGCTAGCAATCAGCCCCAGCATTTT.